This T cell receptor beta chain was recorded in a study of T-cell reconstitution after alpha-beta-depleted transplantation in children listed by TCRdb under 2016. As for the study more broadly: Using TCR repertoire profiling, the study followed T-cell immune reconstitution in a quantitative way in children after TCRalphabeta/CD19-depleted allogeneic hematopoietic cell transplantation. Points the paper makes about the study in general: In some patients, the high TCRbeta diversity seen at day 60 was put down to recipient T cells and intrathymic progenitors that had survived conditioning. Over subsequent months, a decline in hyperexpanded clone frequencies was noted, and after one year, T-cell counts and TCRbeta diversity were mostly ascribed to newly produced T cells. The apparently early alphabetaT-cell count recovery about two months after transplant was reportedly dependent on only several hundred rapidly expanded clones derived from non-depleted graft cells.

CDR1 and CDR2 were assigned from the germline V gene as SGHDN and FVKESK. V sheds 4 bases and J sheds 5 bases, leaving 15 bases between their ends. The CDR3 starts with the cysteine, ends with the phenylalanine, and has 14 residues. Only the CDR3 DNA is retained, 42 bases long and in frame from the first base. Library prep was done by PCR. TCRdb shows the sequencer as Illumina HiSeq 2500. TCR libraries were prepared with molecular barcoding, using unique molecular identifiers to normalize TCRbeta repertoire quantification. TCRdb redid the processing of the public reads, applying fastp at Q25 and MiXCR, and retained in-frame beta chains. Each entry merges the rows of one CDR3 protein and shows their most common DNA and genes. The sample profile shows about 580,000 distinct CDR3 sequences; 23% of them were found once. Roughly 13% of the sample lies in the top ten. This clonotype was observed many times. Its antigen specificity is not known. Base qualities are missing; no much larger clone stands one base away.

The sample's treatment or condition label, in plain terms: allogeneic hematopoietic cell transplantation with graft depleted of TCRalphabeta T cells and CD19 B cells. The transplant recipients were children given TCRalphabeta/CD19-depleted allogeneic hematopoietic cell grafts. Here the chain combines TRBV14 and TRBJ2-7; no D gene is confidently identified. Sequenced here: PBMCs, mostly from graft donor cells, sampled 360 days after TCRalphabeta/CD19-depleted stem cell transplant. The receptor was isolated from a boy under three years old who had a stem cell transplant for acute myeloid leukemia, so the T cells may come from the graft donor. CDR3 reads: CASSPWTGTNEQYF. At the DNA level, the sequence is TGTGCCAGCAGCCCCTGGACCGGCACAAACGAGCAGTACTTC. Outside the CDR3, residues come from the reference TRBV14 and TRBJ2-7 proteins, so the full variable domain is: EAGVTQFPSHSVIEKGQTVTLRCDPISGHDNLYWYRRVMGKEIKFLLHFVKESKQDESGMPNNRFLAERTGGTYSTLKVQPAELEDSGVYFCASSPWTGTNEQYFGPGTRLTVT.